These T cell receptor beta chains were read from a single sample in a study of blood T cell repertoires in COVID-19. Repertoires were generated with immunoSEQ multiplex PCR, while TCRdb's copy carries only in-frame clones and drops some. The top ten clones hold roughly 0.76% of a sample with about 200,000 clones, 94% of them seen once. Specimen: peripheral blood. These TCRs come from a young man with COVID-19, enrolled during active disease. CDR3s include the opening cysteine and the closing phenylalanine or tryptophan. The order of the fields is D gene, J gene, CDR3 length, V gene, clone size, CDR3 protein, CDR3 DNA. D genes are given only for firm matches. Clone size is given for some rows only: seen once, a few or many times, or a class if the clone is expanded.

d_call: NA; j_call: TRBJ1-3; cdr3_length: 15; v_call: TRBV6-5; clone_size: once; cdr3_aa: CASSPDRSSGNTIYF; cdr3_nt: TGTGCCAGCAGTCCCGACAGGTCCTCTGGAAACACCATATATTTT
d_call: NA; j_call: TRBJ2-1; cdr3_length: 18; v_call: TRBV5-1; clone_size: NA; cdr3_aa: CASSGETGGLFFTMEQFF; cdr3_nt: TGCGCCAGCAGCGGAGAAACGGGGGGCCTATTTTTTACAATGGAGCAGTTCTTC
d_call: TRBD2; j_call: TRBJ2-3; cdr3_length: 16; v_call: TRBV2; clone_size: NA; cdr3_aa: CASSDSLAGITDTQYF; cdr3_nt: TGTGCCAGCAGTGACTCCCTAGCGGGGATCACAGATACGCAGTATTTT
d_call: TRBD2; j_call: TRBJ2-7; cdr3_length: 16; v_call: TRBV5-4; clone_size: NA; cdr3_aa: CASSLPSGGATYEQYF; cdr3_nt: TGTGCCAGCAGCTTGCCCAGCGGGGGGGCCACCTACGAGCAGTACTTC
d_call: NA; j_call: TRBJ2-5; cdr3_length: 14; v_call: TRBV2; clone_size: NA; cdr3_aa: CASSVTGGPQTQYF; cdr3_nt: TGTGCCAGCAGTGTGACGGGGGGCCCTCAAACCCAGTACTTC
d_call: NA; j_call: TRBJ1-2; cdr3_length: 10; v_call: TRBV30; clone_size: NA; cdr3_aa: CVLKSASYTF; cdr3_nt: TGTGTCCTTAAAAGCGCGAGCTACACCTTC
d_call: NA; j_call: TRBJ2-3; cdr3_length: 15; v_call: TRBV5-1; clone_size: NA; cdr3_aa: CASSLEALTADTQYF; cdr3_nt: TGCGCCAGCAGCTTGGAGGCTCTGACTGCAGATACGCAGTATTTT
d_call: NA; j_call: TRBJ1-2; cdr3_length: 11; v_call: TRBV29-1; clone_size: NA; cdr3_aa: CSVVQGYGYTF; cdr3_nt: TGCAGCGTTGTCCAGGGATATGGCTACACCTTC
d_call: TRBD1; j_call: TRBJ1-1; cdr3_length: 15; v_call: TRBV19; clone_size: NA; cdr3_aa: CASSTRGQGFAEAFF; cdr3_nt: TGTGCCAGTAGTACTAGGGGACAGGGTTTCGCTGAAGCTTTCTTT
d_call: TRBD2; j_call: TRBJ2-7; cdr3_length: 15; v_call: TRBV6-5; clone_size: once; cdr3_aa: CASSTTSGGTYEQYF; cdr3_nt: TGTGCCAGCAGTACCACTAGCGGGGGCACCTACGAGCAGTACTTC
d_call: NA; j_call: TRBJ1-2; cdr3_length: 12; v_call: TRBV2; clone_size: NA; cdr3_aa: CAKQRADYGYTF; cdr3_nt: TGTGCCAAACAGAGGGCCGACTATGGCTACACCTTC
d_call: NA; j_call: TRBJ2-1; cdr3_length: 14; v_call: TRBV19; clone_size: once; cdr3_aa: CASSIGGVYNEQFF; cdr3_nt: TGTGCCAGTAGTATCGGGGGTGTCTACAATGAGCAGTTCTTC
d_call: NA; j_call: TRBJ1-2; cdr3_length: 18; v_call: TRBV7-9; clone_size: NA; cdr3_aa: CASSPSSLVGEQGHGYTF; cdr3_nt: TGTGCCAGCAGCCCATCATCGCTGGTAGGGGAACAGGGACATGGCTACACCTTC
d_call: TRBD1; j_call: TRBJ1-2; cdr3_length: 16; v_call: TRBV18; clone_size: NA; cdr3_aa: CASSPPGTGLVYGYTF; cdr3_nt: TGTGCCAGCTCACCACCAGGGACAGGGTTGGTCTATGGCTACACCTTC
d_call: NA; j_call: TRBJ2-7; cdr3_length: 14; v_call: TRBV29-1; clone_size: NA; cdr3_aa: CSVRRGGGLYEQYF; cdr3_nt: TGCAGCGTCCGGAGGGGCGGGGGCCTCTACGAGCAGTACTTC
d_call: NA; j_call: TRBJ1-1; cdr3_length: 11; v_call: TRBV3-1/TRBV3-2; clone_size: NA; cdr3_aa: CASSHGGEAFF; cdr3_nt: TGTGCCAGCAGCCATGGGGGGGAAGCTTTCTTT
d_call: NA; j_call: TRBJ2-5; cdr3_length: 12; v_call: TRBV7-6; clone_size: NA; cdr3_aa: CASSYFQETQYF; cdr3_nt: TGTGCCAGCAGCTACTTCCAAGAGACCCAGTACTTC
d_call: TRBD1; j_call: TRBJ1-5; cdr3_length: 17; v_call: TRBV19; clone_size: NA; cdr3_aa: CASSTPEGQGGNQPQHF; cdr3_nt: TGTGCCAGTAGCACGCCCGAAGGACAGGGGGGCAATCAGCCCCAGCATTTT
d_call: TRBD1; j_call: TRBJ1-5; cdr3_length: 15; v_call: TRBV5-1; clone_size: once; cdr3_aa: CASSLGDSSNQPQHF; cdr3_nt: TGCGCCAGCAGCTTGGGGGACAGTAGCAATCAGCCCCAGCATTTT
d_call: TRBD1; j_call: TRBJ1-1; cdr3_length: 15; v_call: TRBV5-6; clone_size: NA; cdr3_aa: CASSFQGELNTEAFF; cdr3_nt: TGTGCCAGCAGCTTCCAGGGGGAGCTGAACACTGAAGCTTTCTTT
d_call: NA; j_call: TRBJ1-2; cdr3_length: 11; v_call: TRBV6-5; clone_size: NA; cdr3_aa: CASKLTGGYTF; cdr3_nt: TGTGCCAGCAAACTAACAGGTGGCTACACCTTC
d_call: TRBD1; j_call: TRBJ2-5; cdr3_length: 16; v_call: TRBV3-1/TRBV3-2; clone_size: NA; cdr3_aa: CASSQNQGAMGETQYF; cdr3_nt: TGTGCCAGCAGCCAAAACCAGGGGGCGATGGGAGAGACCCAGTACTTC
d_call: NA; j_call: TRBJ1-2; cdr3_length: 12; v_call: TRBV6-1; clone_size: NA; cdr3_aa: CASSETDYGYTF; cdr3_nt: TGTGCCAGCAGTGAGACAGACTATGGCTACACCTTC
d_call: TRBD2; j_call: TRBJ2-5; cdr3_length: 16; v_call: TRBV19; clone_size: NA; cdr3_aa: CASSLAGGDTKETQYF; cdr3_nt: TGTGCCAGTAGTTTAGCGGGGGGCGACACAAAGGAGACCCAGTACTTC
d_call: TRBD1; j_call: TRBJ1-6; cdr3_length: 17; v_call: TRBV4-1; clone_size: NA; cdr3_aa: CASSQRLVQGGNSPLHF; cdr3_nt: TGCGCCAGCAGCCAGCGACTCGTACAGGGGGGGAATTCACCCCTCCACTTT
d_call: NA; j_call: TRBJ1-3; cdr3_length: 15; v_call: TRBV11-2; clone_size: NA; cdr3_aa: CASSPRGSSGNTIYF; cdr3_nt: TGTGCCAGCAGCCCGCGGGGCAGCTCTGGAAACACCATATATTTT
d_call: NA; j_call: TRBJ1-2; cdr3_length: 14; v_call: TRBV6-1; clone_size: NA; cdr3_aa: CASSESGTPYGYTF; cdr3_nt: TGTGCCAGCAGTGAATCTGGGACACCCTATGGCTACACCTTC
d_call: TRBD2; j_call: TRBJ2-2; cdr3_length: 16; v_call: TRBV5-4; clone_size: NA; cdr3_aa: CATLIASGGSTGELFF; cdr3_nt: TGTGCCACACTTATTGCTAGCGGGGGTTCCACCGGGGAGCTGTTTTTT
d_call: TRBD1; j_call: TRBJ1-1; cdr3_length: 17; v_call: TRBV5-5; clone_size: NA; cdr3_aa: CASSLAPDRVLSTEAFF; cdr3_nt: TGTGCCAGCAGCTTGGCCCCGGACAGGGTCTTATCCACTGAAGCTTTCTTT
d_call: TRBD1; j_call: TRBJ1-2; cdr3_length: 17; v_call: TRBV3-1/TRBV3-2; clone_size: NA; cdr3_aa: CASSQVRGATGGAGYTF; cdr3_nt: TGTGCCAGCAGCCAAGTAAGGGGAGCGACAGGGGGCGCAGGCTACACCTTC
d_call: TRBD1; j_call: TRBJ1-1; cdr3_length: 16; v_call: TRBV5-1; clone_size: once; cdr3_aa: CASSASPGQGNTEAFF; cdr3_nt: TGCGCCAGCAGCGCCTCACCGGGACAGGGGAACACTGAAGCTTTCTTT
d_call: NA; j_call: TRBJ1-2; cdr3_length: 14; v_call: TRBV6-6; clone_size: NA; cdr3_aa: CASSYFGQSKGYTF; cdr3_nt: TGTGCCAGCAGTTACTTTGGGCAAAGCAAAGGCTACACCTTC
d_call: NA; j_call: TRBJ1-1; cdr3_length: 17; v_call: TRBV27; clone_size: NA; cdr3_aa: CASSLAVLGARRAEAFF; cdr3_nt: TGTGCCAGCAGTTTAGCAGTCTTGGGGGCCCGCAGGGCTGAAGCTTTCTTT
d_call: NA; j_call: TRBJ2-2; cdr3_length: 14; v_call: TRBV7-9; clone_size: NA; cdr3_aa: CASSLPGYTGELFF; cdr3_nt: TGTGCCAGCAGCTTACCAGGGTATACCGGGGAGCTGTTTTTT
d_call: TRBD1; j_call: TRBJ1-5; cdr3_length: 15; v_call: TRBV3-1/TRBV3-2; clone_size: NA; cdr3_aa: CASSQTGGGNQPQHF; cdr3_nt: TGTGCCAGCAGCCAGACAGGGGGTGGGAATCAGCCCCAGCATTTT
d_call: NA; j_call: TRBJ1-3; cdr3_length: 13; v_call: TRBV12-3/TRBV12-4; clone_size: NA; cdr3_aa: CASSLKQGNTIYF; cdr3_nt: TGTGCCAGCAGTTTGAAACAGGGAAACACCATATATTTT
d_call: NA; j_call: TRBJ2-2; cdr3_length: 16; v_call: TRBV5-4; clone_size: once; cdr3_aa: CASSLAAGANTGELFF; cdr3_nt: TGTGCCAGCAGCTTGGCGGCGGGGGCAAACACCGGGGAGCTGTTTTTT
d_call: NA; j_call: TRBJ1-2; cdr3_length: 13; v_call: TRBV4-1; clone_size: once; cdr3_aa: CASSQGHGTGYTF; cdr3_nt: TGCGCCAGCAGCCAAGGTCACGGTACGGGCTACACCTTC
d_call: NA; j_call: TRBJ1-6; cdr3_length: 15; v_call: TRBV30; clone_size: NA; cdr3_aa: CAWSLIQNYNSPLHF; cdr3_nt: TGTGCCTGGAGTTTAATACAGAATTATAATTCACCCCTCCACTTT
d_call: NA; j_call: TRBJ1-1; cdr3_length: 16; v_call: TRBV10-3; clone_size: NA; cdr3_aa: CAISGPLRGGETEAFF; cdr3_nt: TGTGCCATCAGTGGCCCCCTAAGGGGAGGAGAGACTGAAGCTTTCTTT
d_call: NA; j_call: TRBJ1-4; cdr3_length: 15; v_call: TRBV19; clone_size: NA; cdr3_aa: CASKAGFATNEKLFF; cdr3_nt: TGTGCCAGTAAGGCAGGGTTTGCAACTAATGAAAAACTGTTTTTT
d_call: TRBD1; j_call: TRBJ1-2; cdr3_length: 17; v_call: TRBV5-4; clone_size: NA; cdr3_aa: CASSSGQGAVFDYGYTF; cdr3_nt: TGTGCCAGCAGCTCCGGACAGGGGGCGGTTTTTGACTATGGCTACACCTTC
d_call: NA; j_call: TRBJ2-3; cdr3_length: 17; v_call: TRBV3-1/TRBV3-2; clone_size: NA; cdr3_aa: CASSQRGGSGPTDTQYF; cdr3_nt: TGTGCCAGCAGCCAACGGGGTGGGAGCGGACCCACAGATACGCAGTATTTT
d_call: NA; j_call: TRBJ1-1; cdr3_length: 16; v_call: TRBV7-9; clone_size: NA; cdr3_aa: CASSLGWGRTYTEAFF; cdr3_nt: TGTGCCAGCAGCTTAGGGTGGGGGCGAACGTACACTGAAGCTTTCTTT
d_call: NA; j_call: TRBJ1-1; cdr3_length: 14; v_call: TRBV3-1/TRBV3-2; clone_size: NA; cdr3_aa: CASSQEGTNTEAFF; cdr3_nt: TGTGCCAGCAGCCAGGAGGGGACGAACACTGAAGCTTTCTTT
d_call: TRBD1; j_call: TRBJ1-2; cdr3_length: 18; v_call: TRBV7-6; clone_size: NA; cdr3_aa: CASSLTVATGRFNYGYTF; cdr3_nt: TGTGCCAGCAGCTTAACGGTGGCGACAGGGCGATTTAACTATGGCTACACCTTC
d_call: TRBD1; j_call: TRBJ1-4; cdr3_length: 15; v_call: TRBV7-9; clone_size: NA; cdr3_aa: CASSSTGVTNEKLFF; cdr3_nt: TGTGCCAGCAGCTCCACAGGGGTTACTAATGAAAAACTGTTTTTT
d_call: NA; j_call: TRBJ1-2; cdr3_length: 13; v_call: TRBV12-3/TRBV12-4; clone_size: NA; cdr3_aa: CASRRTGNDGYTF; cdr3_nt: TGTGCCAGCAGGCGTACAGGGAACGATGGCTACACCTTC
d_call: NA; j_call: TRBJ2-5; cdr3_length: 12; v_call: TRBV12-3/TRBV12-4; clone_size: NA; cdr3_aa: CASSLALKPQYF; cdr3_nt: TGTGCCAGCAGTTTAGCCCTAAAGCCCCAGTACTTC
d_call: TRBD1; j_call: TRBJ1-2; cdr3_length: 14; v_call: TRBV5-1; clone_size: NA; cdr3_aa: CASSLTGVGYGYTF; cdr3_nt: TGCGCCAGCAGCTTAACAGGGGTGGGCTATGGCTACACCTTC
d_call: NA; j_call: TRBJ2-1; cdr3_length: 12; v_call: TRBV3-1/TRBV3-2; clone_size: NA; cdr3_aa: CASSQNPGEQFF; cdr3_nt: TGTGCCAGCAGCCAAAACCCGGGGGAGCAGTTCTTC
d_call: NA; j_call: TRBJ1-1; cdr3_length: 13; v_call: TRBV10-1; clone_size: NA; cdr3_aa: CASSVKGFAEAFF; cdr3_nt: TGCGCCAGCAGTGTAAAGGGGTTCGCTGAAGCTTTCTTT
d_call: NA; j_call: TRBJ1-6; cdr3_length: 13; v_call: TRBV3-1/TRBV3-2; clone_size: once; cdr3_aa: CASRGDGSSPLHF; cdr3_nt: TGTGCCAGCCGGGGTGATGGGAGTTCACCCCTCCACTTT
d_call: TRBD2; j_call: TRBJ2-3; cdr3_length: 11; v_call: TRBV19; clone_size: NA; cdr3_aa: CASNWGGTQYF; cdr3_nt: TGTGCCAGTAATTGGGGGGGTACGCAGTATTTT
d_call: NA; j_call: TRBJ1-2; cdr3_length: 14; v_call: TRBV5-1; clone_size: once; cdr3_aa: CASSPLGGRNGYTF; cdr3_nt: TGCGCCAGCAGCCCCCTGGGGGGGCGGAATGGCTACACCTTC
d_call: TRBD1; j_call: TRBJ1-1; cdr3_length: 17; v_call: TRBV3-1/TRBV3-2; clone_size: NA; cdr3_aa: CASSPTPGQGTGTEAFF; cdr3_nt: TGTGCCAGCAGCCCTACCCCGGGACAGGGGACTGGAACTGAAGCTTTCTTT
d_call: NA; j_call: TRBJ1-1; cdr3_length: 14; v_call: TRBV3-1/TRBV3-2; clone_size: NA; cdr3_aa: CASSPRGMNTEAFF; cdr3_nt: TGTGCCAGCAGCCCCCGGGGGATGAACACTGAAGCTTTCTTT
d_call: NA; j_call: TRBJ2-1; cdr3_length: 13; v_call: TRBV19; clone_size: NA; cdr3_aa: CATRDSAGNEQFF; cdr3_nt: TGTGCCACCCGGGACTCTGCAGGGAATGAGCAGTTCTTC
d_call: NA; j_call: TRBJ2-5; cdr3_length: 17; v_call: TRBV21-1; clone_size: once; cdr3_aa: CASSKEDGTGGIETQYF; cdr3_nt: TGTGCCAGCAGCAAGGAGGACGGGACAGGGGGCATAGAGACCCAGTACTTC